The 14 T cell receptor beta chains below come from one sample, sequenced in a study of CD8+ T cells in alopecia areata. cDNA reverse transcribed from extracted RNA served as the sequencing template. Generated by immunoSEQ multiplex PCR, the TCRdb table keeps only in-frame clones and is missing some. The table lists around 190,000 clones, approximately 53% of them singletons. Material: CD8+ T cells sorted from blood. These receptors were obtained from a human donor in good health.

This clone was detected once. The chain recombines TRBV4-1 with TRBJ2-7, with TRBD1 matching over 11 bases. Trimming took 3 bases from V and 4 from J; bases not matched to a gene: 5. The CDR3 has 15 amino acids. Per germline, CDR1 MGHRA and CDR2 YSYEKL. The CDR3, as DNA: TGCGCCAGCAGCCATAACCGGGACAGGGGGTACGAGCAGTACTTC. This sequence encodes CASSHNRDRGYEQYF.

This chain connects TRBV7-9 to TRBJ1-1; D uncertain. Looked up from germline, CDR1 is SEHNR and CDR2 is FQNEAQ (reference sequence). There are 15 residues in the CDR3. Trimming pared 1 base from V and 4 bases from J, leaving 13 bases between. CDR3 bases: TGTGCCAGCAGCTTAGTAGGAGGGCTGTTCACTGAAGCTTTCTTT. Translating it yields CASSLVGGLFTEAFF.

The chain couples TRBV9 to TRBJ2-5; D is possibly TRBD1 (5 bases). Germline loops: CDR1 SGDLS, CDR2 YYNGEE. The CDR3 is 13 amino acids. V gave up 3 bases and J gave up 5 bases, with 11 bases separating them. As DNA, the CDR3 is TGTGCCAGCAGCGGAGGATCAGGGGAGACCCAGTACTTC. This sequence encodes CASSGGSGETQYF.

The V call is TRBV10-2, the J call TRBJ1-2; D remains unclear. This CDR3 is built from 14 residues. Trimming removed 3 bases at V and 6 bases at J, with 14 bases between. The V gene's germline CDR1 is WSHSY and CDR2 SAAADI. CDR3 in DNA: TGCGCCAGCAGTGAATGGGGAGGCAGCGATGGCTACACCTTC. Translated: CASSEWGGSDGYTF.

In this sample, this clone turned up a few times. The chain has TRBV27 and TRBJ2-5; 7 nucleotides match TRBD2. The CDR3 is 14 amino acids. Germline CDR1 reads MNHEY; CDR2 reads SMNVEV (reference sequence). J lost 4 bases, V lost 6 bases, and 8 bases had no gene match. The DNA of the CDR3 is TGTGCCAGCAGCACAGTGGGGGGGATAGAGACCCAGTACTTC. Translating gives CASSTVGGIETQYF.

This rearrangement joins TRBV29-1 to TRBJ1-1; D call uncertain. In germline, CDR1 is SQVTM, CDR2 ANQGSEA. The CDR3 is made up of 12 amino acids. The V and J ends lost 7 bases and 3 bases respectively, with 12 bases between them. CDR3 sequence reads: CSAPSWDTEAFF. For the CDR3, the DNA is TGCAGCGCCCCTTCCTGGGACACTGAAGCTTTCTTT.

This chain uses TRBV28 with TRBJ2-7; D uncertain. Trimming removed 6 bases at V and 6 bases at J, with 9 bases between. The CDR3 is 11 amino acids. The germline gives CDR1 MDHEN, CDR2 SYDVKM. The CDR3 DNA follows: TGTGCCAGCAGATCTGGGCCCGAGCAGTACTTC. It is translated as CASRSGPEQYF.

This clone was detected a few times. The J gene is TRBJ1-2, the V gene TRBV7-9, with TRBD1 identical over 7 bases. V gave up 3 bases and J gave up 4 bases; unmatched junction bases: 11. Germline V gene sequence: CDR1 SEHNR, CDR2 FQNEAQ (reference sequence). The length of the CDR3 is 16 residues. The DNA for the CDR3 is TGTGCCAGCAGCTTTAAGGTGGAAGGGGGCTTCTATGGCTACACCTTC. Translated: CASSFKVEGGFYGYTF.

V is TRBV29-1 and J is TRBJ2-5; a weak D match, TRBD2 (5 bases). V shed 4 bases and J shed 5 bases, with 11 bases lying between them. The CDR3 length is 12 residues. Germline V gene sequence: CDR1 SQVTM, CDR2 ANQGSEA. CDR3 sequence: CSVVELDETQYF. In DNA form, the CDR3 reads TGCAGCGTTGTGGAACTAGATGAGACCCAGTACTTC.

The rearrangement uses TRBV9 and TRBJ1-2; D perhaps matches TRBD1 (5 bases). This CDR3 region has 12 residues. V was pared by 4 bases and J by 6 bases, with 10 bases between. Germline-derived CDR1 and CDR2 are SGDLS and YYNGEE. Written as DNA, the CDR3 is TGTGCCAGCAGCTTGGGGCAGGATGGCTACACCTTC. This translates into CASSLGQDGYTF. Full variable domain (outside the CDR3, taken from reference TRBV9 and TRBJ1-2): DSGVTQTPKHLITATGQRVTLRCSPRSGDLSVYWYQQSLDQGLQFLIQYYNGEERAKGNILERFSAQQFPDLHSELNLSSLELGDSALYFCASSLGQDGYTFGSGTRLTVV.

The chain combines TRBV30 with TRBJ1-1; 7 bases fit TRBD1. J was trimmed by 6 bases and V by 2 bases; bases with no gene match: 3. Germline V gives CDR1 GTSNPN, CDR2 SVGIG (reference sequence). CDR3 size: 12 residues. The CDR3 DNA reads as TGTGCCTGGAGTTGGACAGGACCTGAAGCTTTCTTT. Encoded protein: CAWSWTGPEAFF.

This clone has just a few counts. The J gene is TRBJ2-3, the V gene TRBV9, with 7 bases matching TRBD1. Germline CDR1 SGDLS, CDR2 YYNGEE. CDR3 size: 15 residues. V gave up 0 bases and J gave up 4 bases; unmatched junction bases: 5. Here the CDR3 reads CASSVEGAGADTQYF. The CDR3 bases are TGTGCCAGCAGCGTAGAGGGGGCCGGCGCAGATACGCAGTATTTT.

In its sample, this clone was seen once. J is TRBJ2-2 and V is TRBV29-1, with D maybe TRBD1 (6 bases). Trimming pared 8 bases from V and 6 bases from J, leaving 16 bases between. In germline, CDR1 is SQVTM, CDR2 ANQGSEA. CDR3 length equals 13 residues. Written as DNA, the CDR3 is TGCAGCTTCGGACAGTCTATTGCCGGGGAGCTGTTTTTT. It encodes CSFGQSIAGELFF.

The chain recombines TRBV5-1 with TRBJ2-7, with D unclear. Germline V CDR1 and CDR2: SGHRS, YFSETQ. The CDR3 sequence is 11 residues long. The V end lost 0 bases, the J end lost 5 bases, and 3 bases lay between the germline ends. CDR3 sequence reads: CASSLGNEQYF. Here the CDR3 DNA reads TGCGCCAGCAGCTTGGGGAACGAGCAGTACTTC.